This is a list of T cell receptor beta chains from one sample in a study of naive and memory T cell subsets. TCRdb called the 5' RACE reads again in MiXCR, with one record for every CDR3 protein. The sample contains about 48,000 distinct CDR3 sequences, 4.7% of which appear only once. The receptors were sampled from a female donor in good health. The CDR3 runs from the conserved cysteine through the conserved F or W. D genes are given only for firm matches. Clone size appears in some rows only: once, few, many, or a class for an expanded clone.

TRBJ1-4 | many | NA | TRBV7-9 | TGTGCCAGCAGCTCCGCGGACACAAGCCATGAAAAACTGTTTTTT | CASSSADTSHEKLFF
TRBJ2-7 | many | TRBD2 | TRBV19 | TGTGCCAGTAGTCACCCGGGACTAGCGAACTACGAGCAGTACTTC | CASSHPGLANYEQYF
TRBJ2-7 | many | TRBD2 | TRBV28 | TGTGCCAGCAGCCGGCAGCCGGGACTAGGTCTCTACGAGCAGTACTTC | CASSRQPGLGLYEQYF
TRBJ2-5 | many | NA | TRBV5-1 | TGCGCCAGCAGACAGGGCCAAGAGACCCAGTACTTC | CASRQGQETQYF
TRBJ2-7 | many | NA | TRBV28 | TGTGCCAGCAGTTTCAGGTCCCCACACGAGCAGTACTTC | CASSFRSPHEQYF
TRBJ1-2 | few | NA | TRBV4-1 | TGCGCCAGCAGCCAAGAGACCTACGGCTACACCTTC | CASSQETYGYTF
TRBJ2-7 | NA | NA | TRBV14 | TGTGCCAGCAGCCAAGAAATCCGGACGGAGGTGTGGTTC | CASSQEIRTEVWF
TRBJ2-1 | many | NA | TRBV7-9 | TGTGCCAGCAGCTTAGCGGGCAGGGGCCCCTACAATGAGCAGTTCTTC | CASSLAGRGPYNEQFF
TRBJ2-5 | many | NA | TRBV28 | TGTGCCAGCAGTTTATCGAGCCCCAAGACCCAGTACTTC | CASSLSSPKTQYF
TRBJ2-1 | many | TRBD2 | TRBV29-1 | TGCAGCGTTGTCGGGGACACTAGCGGGAGCTTAAATGAGCAGTTCTTC | CSVVGDTSGSLNEQFF